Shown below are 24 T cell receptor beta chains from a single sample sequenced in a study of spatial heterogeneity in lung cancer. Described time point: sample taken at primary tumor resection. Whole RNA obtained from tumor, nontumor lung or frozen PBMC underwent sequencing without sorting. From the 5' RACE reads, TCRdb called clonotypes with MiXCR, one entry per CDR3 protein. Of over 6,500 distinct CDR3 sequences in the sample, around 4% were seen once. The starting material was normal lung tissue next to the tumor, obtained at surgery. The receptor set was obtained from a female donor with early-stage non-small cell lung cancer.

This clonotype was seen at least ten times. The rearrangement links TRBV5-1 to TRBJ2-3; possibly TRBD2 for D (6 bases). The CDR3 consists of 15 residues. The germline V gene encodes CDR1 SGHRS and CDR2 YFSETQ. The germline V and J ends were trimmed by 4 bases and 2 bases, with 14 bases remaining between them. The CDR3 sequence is CASSDGTPSTDTQYF. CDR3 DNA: TGCGCCAGCAGCGACGGGACTCCTTCCACAGATACGCAGTATTTT.

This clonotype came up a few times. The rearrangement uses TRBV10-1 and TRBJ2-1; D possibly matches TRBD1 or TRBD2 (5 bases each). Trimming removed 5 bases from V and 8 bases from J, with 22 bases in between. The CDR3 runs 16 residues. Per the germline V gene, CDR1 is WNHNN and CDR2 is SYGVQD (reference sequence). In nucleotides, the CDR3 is TGCGCCAGCAGTCCCTACAGGAGAACGGGGAACTATGAGCAGTTCTTC. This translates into CASSPYRRTGNYEQFF.

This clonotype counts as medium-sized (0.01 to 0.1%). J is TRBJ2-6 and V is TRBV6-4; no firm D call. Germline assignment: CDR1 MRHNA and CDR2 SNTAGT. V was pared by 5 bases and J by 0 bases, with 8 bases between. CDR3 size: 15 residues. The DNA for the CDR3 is TGTGCCAGCAGTTCAGAGAACTCTGGGGCCAACGTCCTGACTTTC. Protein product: CASSSENSGANVLTF.

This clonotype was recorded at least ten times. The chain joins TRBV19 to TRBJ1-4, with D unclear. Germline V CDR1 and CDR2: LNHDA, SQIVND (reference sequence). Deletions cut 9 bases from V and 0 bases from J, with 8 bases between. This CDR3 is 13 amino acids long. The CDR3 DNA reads TGTGCCAGCTCCCTTGCAACTAATGAAAAACTGTTTTTT. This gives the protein CASSLATNEKLFF.

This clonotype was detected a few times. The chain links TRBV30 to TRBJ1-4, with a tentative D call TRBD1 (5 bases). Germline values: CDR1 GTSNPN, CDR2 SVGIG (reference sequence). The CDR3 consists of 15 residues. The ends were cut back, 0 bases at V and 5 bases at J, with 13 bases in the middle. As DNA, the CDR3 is TGTGCCTGGAGTGTACGGGGGGTGAGGAATGAAAAACTGTTTTTT. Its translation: CAWSVRGVRNEKLFF.

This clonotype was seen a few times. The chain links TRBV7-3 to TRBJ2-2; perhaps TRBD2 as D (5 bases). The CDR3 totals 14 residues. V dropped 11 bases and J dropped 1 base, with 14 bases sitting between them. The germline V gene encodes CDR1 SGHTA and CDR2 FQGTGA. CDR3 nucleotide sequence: TGTGCCTCACATGAGGGTTTGAACACCGGGGAGCTGTTTTTT. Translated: CASHEGLNTGELFF.

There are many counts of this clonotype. The CDR3 sequence: CASSAGGEETQYF. The CDR3 DNA follows: TGCGCCAGCAGCGCCGGGGGTGAAGAGACCCAGTACTTC. The rearrangement uses TRBV5-1 and TRBJ2-5, with D possibly TRBD2 on 6 matching bases. V was clipped by 4 bases and J by 3 bases, with 10 bases between them. This CDR3 region has 13 residues. The germline gives CDR1 SGHRS, CDR2 YFSETQ.

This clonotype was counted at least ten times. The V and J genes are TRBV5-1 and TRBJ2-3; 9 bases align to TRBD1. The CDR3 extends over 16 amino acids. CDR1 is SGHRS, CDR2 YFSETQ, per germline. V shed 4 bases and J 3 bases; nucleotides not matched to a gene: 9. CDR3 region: CASSPTTGGRTDTQYF. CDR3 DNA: TGCGCCAGCAGCCCGACGACAGGGGGTCGTACAGATACGCAGTATTTT.

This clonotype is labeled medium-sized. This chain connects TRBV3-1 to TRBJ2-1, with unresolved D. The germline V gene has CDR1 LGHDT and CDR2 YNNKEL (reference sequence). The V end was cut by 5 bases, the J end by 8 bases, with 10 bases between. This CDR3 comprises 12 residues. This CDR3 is CASSSLVDEQFF. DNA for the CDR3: TGTGCCAGCAGCTCCTTAGTCGATGAGCAGTTCTTC.

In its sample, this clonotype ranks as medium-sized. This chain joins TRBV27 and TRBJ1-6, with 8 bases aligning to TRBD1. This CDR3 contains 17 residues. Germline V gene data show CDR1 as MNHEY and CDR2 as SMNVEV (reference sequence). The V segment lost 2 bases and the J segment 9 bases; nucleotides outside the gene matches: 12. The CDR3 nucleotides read TGTGCCAGCAGTTTAGGGTTTCAGGGGGCGCATGGTTCACCCCTCCACTTT. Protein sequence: CASSLGFQGAHGSPLHF.

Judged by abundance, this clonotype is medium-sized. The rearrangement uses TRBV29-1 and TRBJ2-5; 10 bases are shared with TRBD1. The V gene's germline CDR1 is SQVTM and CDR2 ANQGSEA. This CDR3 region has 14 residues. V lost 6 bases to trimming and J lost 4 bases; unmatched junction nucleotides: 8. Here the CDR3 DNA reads TGCAGCGTAGATGACAGGGGGCGGGGAGAGACCCAGTACTTC. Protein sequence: CSVDDRGRGETQYF.

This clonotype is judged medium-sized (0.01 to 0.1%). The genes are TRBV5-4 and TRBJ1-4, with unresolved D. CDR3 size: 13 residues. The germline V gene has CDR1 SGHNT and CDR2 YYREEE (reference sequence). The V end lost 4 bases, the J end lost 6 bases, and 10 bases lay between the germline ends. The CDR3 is CASSLWGDEKLFF. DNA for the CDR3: TGTGCCAGCAGCCTGTGGGGAGATGAAAAACTGTTTTTT. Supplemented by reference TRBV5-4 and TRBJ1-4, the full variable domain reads ETGVTQSPTHLIKTRGQQVTLRCSSQSGHNTVSWYQQALGQGPQFIFQYYREEENGRGNFPPRFSGLQFPNYSSELNVNALELDDSALYLCASSLWGDEKLFFGSGTQLSVL.

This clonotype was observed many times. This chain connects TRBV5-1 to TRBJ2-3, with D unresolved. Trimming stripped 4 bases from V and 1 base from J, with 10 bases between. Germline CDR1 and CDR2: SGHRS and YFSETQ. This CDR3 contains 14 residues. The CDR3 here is CASSRQTGTDTQYF. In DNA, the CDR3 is TGCGCCAGCAGCCGCCAGACTGGCACAGATACGCAGTATTTT.

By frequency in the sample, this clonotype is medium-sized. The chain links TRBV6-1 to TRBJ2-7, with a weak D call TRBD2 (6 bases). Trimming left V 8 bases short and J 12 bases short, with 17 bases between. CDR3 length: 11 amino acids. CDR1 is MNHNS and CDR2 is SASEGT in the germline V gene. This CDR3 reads CASGAGSLTYF. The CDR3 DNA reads TGTGCCAGCGGCGCCGGGAGCTTGACGTACTTC.

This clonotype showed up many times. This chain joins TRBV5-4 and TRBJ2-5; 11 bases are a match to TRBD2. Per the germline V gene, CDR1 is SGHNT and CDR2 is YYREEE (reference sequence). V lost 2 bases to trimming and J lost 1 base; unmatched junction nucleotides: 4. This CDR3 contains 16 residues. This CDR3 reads CASSLGTSGIQETQYF. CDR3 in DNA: TGTGCCAGCAGCTTAGGGACTAGCGGTATCCAAGAGACCCAGTACTTC.

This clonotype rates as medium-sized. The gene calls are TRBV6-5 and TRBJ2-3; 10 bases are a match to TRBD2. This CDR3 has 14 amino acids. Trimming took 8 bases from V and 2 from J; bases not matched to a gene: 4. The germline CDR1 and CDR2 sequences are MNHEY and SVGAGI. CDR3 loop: CASRAGGHTDTQYF. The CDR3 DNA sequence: TGTGCCAGCCGAGCGGGGGGGCACACAGATACGCAGTATTTT.

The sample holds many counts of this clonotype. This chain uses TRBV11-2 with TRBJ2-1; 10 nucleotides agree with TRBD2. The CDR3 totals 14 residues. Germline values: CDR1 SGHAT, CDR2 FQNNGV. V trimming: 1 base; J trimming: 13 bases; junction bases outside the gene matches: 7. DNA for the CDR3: TGTGCCAGCAGCTTAGTAACTAGCGGGGCGGTACAGTTCTTC. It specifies CASSLVTSGAVQFF.

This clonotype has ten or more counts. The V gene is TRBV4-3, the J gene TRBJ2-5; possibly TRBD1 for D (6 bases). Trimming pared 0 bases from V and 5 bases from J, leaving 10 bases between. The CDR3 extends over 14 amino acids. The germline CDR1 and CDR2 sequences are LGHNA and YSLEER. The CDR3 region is CASSQDFGGETQYF. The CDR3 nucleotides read TGCGCCAGCAGCCAAGATTTTGGGGGCGAGACCCAGTACTTC.

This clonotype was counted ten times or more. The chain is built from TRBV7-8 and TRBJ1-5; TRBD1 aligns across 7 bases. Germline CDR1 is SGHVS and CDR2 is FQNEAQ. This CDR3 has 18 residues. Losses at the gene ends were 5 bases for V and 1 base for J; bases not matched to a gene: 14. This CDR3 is CASSPLGRGLGSNQPQHF. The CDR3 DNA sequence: TGTGCCAGCAGCCCACTGGGGAGGGGGCTGGGAAGCAATCAGCCCCAGCATTTT.

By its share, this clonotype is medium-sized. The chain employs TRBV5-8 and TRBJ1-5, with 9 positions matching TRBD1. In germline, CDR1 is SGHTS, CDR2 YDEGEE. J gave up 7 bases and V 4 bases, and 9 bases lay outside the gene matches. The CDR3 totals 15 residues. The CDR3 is CASSLPGQGNQPQHF. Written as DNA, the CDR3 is TGTGCCAGCAGCCTGCCGGGACAGGGTAACCAGCCCCAGCATTTT.

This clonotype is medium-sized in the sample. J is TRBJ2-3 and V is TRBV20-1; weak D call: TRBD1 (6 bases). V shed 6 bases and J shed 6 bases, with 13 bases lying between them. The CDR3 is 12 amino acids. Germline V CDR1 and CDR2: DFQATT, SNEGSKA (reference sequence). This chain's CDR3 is CSARGWGDTQYF. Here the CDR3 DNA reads TGCAGTGCCAGGGGATGGGGGGATACGCAGTATTTT.

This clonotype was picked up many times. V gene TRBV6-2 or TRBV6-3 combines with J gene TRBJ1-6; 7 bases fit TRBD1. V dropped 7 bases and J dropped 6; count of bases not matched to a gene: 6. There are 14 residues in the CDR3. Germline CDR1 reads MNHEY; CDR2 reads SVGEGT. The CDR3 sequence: CASTRGTANSPLHF. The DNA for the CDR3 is TGTGCCAGCACTCGCGGGACAGCTAATTCACCCCTCCACTTT.

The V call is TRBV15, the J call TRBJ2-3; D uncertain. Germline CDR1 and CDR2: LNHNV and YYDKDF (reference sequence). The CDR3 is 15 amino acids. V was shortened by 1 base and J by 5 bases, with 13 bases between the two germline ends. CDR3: CATSRGDKLRDTQYF. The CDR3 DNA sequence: TGTGCCACCAGCAGAGGAGACAAACTGAGAGATACGCAGTATTTT.

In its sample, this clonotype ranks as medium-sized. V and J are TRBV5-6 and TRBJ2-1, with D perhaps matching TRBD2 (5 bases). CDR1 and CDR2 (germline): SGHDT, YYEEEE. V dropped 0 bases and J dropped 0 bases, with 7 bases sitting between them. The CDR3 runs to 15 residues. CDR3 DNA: TGTGCCAGCAGCTTGGGAGCGGTCTCCTACAATGAGCAGTTCTTC. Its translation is CASSLGAVSYNEQFF.